Below are 7 T cell receptor beta chains sequenced from a single sample in a study of cytomegalovirus exposure and HLA in healthy donors. It was with 60 Vbeta and 13 Jbeta primers that the PCR ran. This table comes from immunoSEQ multiplex PCR, and its TCRdb copy is limited to in-frame clones, with some not included. The table shows around 50,000 clones, with 80% occurring only once. The material sequenced was PBMCs. These receptors originate from a man aged 25-45 years in good health and CMV-seropositive.

The rearrangement links TRBV29-1 to TRBJ1-1; 7 bases are shared with TRBD1. This CDR3 region has 18 residues. The germline gives CDR1 SQVTM, CDR2 ANQGSEA. With V trimmed by 1 base and J by 3 bases, 17 bases remained unmatched. CDR3 nucleotides: TGCAGCGTTGAAGGGGACAGCTCACCTGGGGAGATATACACTGAAGCTTTCTTT. Translated, it gives CSVEGDSSPGEIYTEAFF.

The chain couples TRBV5-4 to TRBJ1-2; perhaps TRBD1 as D (6 bases). Trimming took off 4 bases at V and 0 bases at J, with 16 bases between the two ends. The CDR3 contains 16 residues. The germline V gene encodes CDR1 SGHNT and CDR2 YYREEE (reference sequence). The CDR3 loop reads CASSRQGIEPNYGYTF. In DNA, the CDR3 is TGTGCCAGCAGCCGGCAGGGGATAGAACCTAACTATGGCTACACCTTC.

The chain uses TRBV27 and TRBJ1-2, with 9 bases aligning to TRBD1. This CDR3 is built from 15 residues. The J segment lost 8 bases and the V segment lost 5 bases, leaving 12 bases of the junction unmatched. Germline V gives CDR1 MNHEY, CDR2 SMNVEV (reference sequence). This CDR3 reads CASSPYPGQGFGYTF. Here the CDR3 DNA reads TGTGCCAGCAGTCCATACCCGGGACAGGGCTTCGGCTACACCTTC.

The chain couples TRBV2 to TRBJ2-5, with D unclear. The V gene's germline CDR1 is SNHLY and CDR2 FYNNEI. The CDR3 is 12 amino acids. Deletions cut 6 bases from V and 3 bases from J, with 8 bases between. CDR3 DNA sequence: TGTGCCAGCAGGGGCTCGAAAGAGACCCAGTACTTC. Translating it yields CASRGSKETQYF.

CDR3 region: CASTVRGTDGNTIYF. CDR3 bases: TGTGCCAGCACCGTACGCGGGACCGATGGAAACACCATATATTTT. The chain combines TRBV6-6 with TRBJ1-3, with D perhaps TRBD1 (5 bases). Germline CDR1 is MNHNY and CDR2 is SVGAGI (reference sequence). The CDR3 covers 15 residues. Trimming took 7 bases from V and 3 from J, leaving 16 bases between them.

The J gene is TRBJ1-6, the V gene TRBV30; no clear D. Germline V lookup: CDR1 GTSNPN, CDR2 SVGIG (reference sequence). This CDR3 contains 15 residues. V dropped 2 bases and J dropped 4 bases, with 12 bases sitting between them. The CDR3 DNA is TGTGCCTGGAGTCCCCCGGGGAAATATAATTCACCCCTCCACTTT. This sequence encodes CAWSPPGKYNSPLHF.

V usage is TRBV7-3 and J usage is TRBJ2-5, with TRBD2 matching over 7 bases. Germline values: CDR1 SGHTA, CDR2 FQGTGA. With V trimmed by 0 bases and J by 7 bases, 8 bases remained unmatched. The CDR3 runs 15 residues. The CDR3 reads CASSLTPGGGGTQYF. CDR3 bases: TGTGCCAGCAGCTTAACACCTGGTGGGGGGGGGACCCAGTACTTC.